The 21 T cell receptor beta chains below all came from one sample that was sequenced in a study of T cell changes during pregnancy in multiple sclerosis. The assay was immunoSEQ multiplex PCR, and TCRdb's table has in-frame clones only and misses some. This table holds about 72,000 clones, 91% found once. Sequencing was performed on peripheral blood, taken in the third trimester of pregnancy. Receptors originate from a female donor in good health, enrolled as a control in a pregnancy study.

The rearrangement uses TRBV5-1 and TRBJ2-1; no definite D call. Trimming took off 4 bases at V and 7 bases at J, with 6 bases between the two ends. The CDR3 spans 11 residues. CDR1 and CDR2 (germline): SGHRS, YFSETQ. CDR3 residues: CASSLENEQFF. Here the CDR3 DNA reads TGCGCCAGCAGCCTAGAGAATGAGCAGTTCTTC.

The chain has TRBV6-5 and TRBJ1-5; 7 bases align to TRBD1. Germline V lookup: CDR1 MNHEY, CDR2 SVGAGI. V gave up 7 bases and J gave up 4 bases; unmatched junction bases: 4. This CDR3 comprises 13 residues. CDR3: CASKGQRNQPQHF. The CDR3 DNA follows: TGTGCCAGCAAGGGACAGCGAAATCAGCCCCAGCATTTT.

This clone came up once. The chain recombines TRBV18 with TRBJ1-4, with 7 nucleotides matching TRBD1. This CDR3 region has 14 residues. Trimming removed 3 bases from V and 5 bases from J; junction bases left unmatched: 3. CDR1 and CDR2 from the germline V gene are KGHSH and LQKENI. The CDR3: CASSPKTGNEKLFF. CDR3 nucleotides: TGTGCCAGCTCACCTAAGACAGGGAATGAAAAACTGTTTTTT.

The chain has TRBV6-4 and TRBJ1-2, with a weak D call TRBD1 (5 bases). The CDR3 loop spans 16 amino acids. Trimming removed 0 bases from V and 4 bases from J, with 15 bases in between. Germline V CDR1 and CDR2: MRHNA, SNTAGT. CDR3 loop: CASSDSRREGVYGYTF. DNA of the CDR3: TGTGCCAGCAGTGACTCGAGAAGGGAAGGGGTCTATGGCTACACCTTC.

The rearrangement links TRBV7-9 to TRBJ2-1; 11 bases are a match to TRBD1. CDR1 is SEHNR, CDR2 FQNEAQ, per germline (reference sequence). The CDR3 extends over 17 amino acids. The V segment lost 4 bases and the J segment 3 bases; nucleotides outside the gene matches: 8. The CDR3 protein is CASSSSPGTGGYNEQFF. Written as DNA, the CDR3 is TGTGCCAGCAGCTCTTCCCCCGGGACAGGGGGCTACAATGAGCAGTTCTTC.

The rearrangement uses TRBV9 and TRBJ1-2; D unresolved. This CDR3 comprises 15 residues. Germline V gene lookup returns CDR1 SGDLS and CDR2 YYNGEE. V lost 0 bases and J lost 0, with 9 bases in between. The CDR3 DNA sequence: TGTGCCAGCAGCGTAGGTCACGGAGCTAACTATGGCTACACCTTC. This gives the protein CASSVGHGANYGYTF.

V and J are TRBV7-2 and TRBJ1-2, with TRBD1 matching over 12 bases. The germline V gene encodes CDR1 SGHTA and CDR2 FQGNSA. CDR3 length: 15 amino acids. Trimming took 0 bases from V and 7 from J; bases not matched to a gene: 3. The chain's CDR3 is CASSLARGQGAGYTF. DNA for the CDR3: TGTGCCAGCAGCTTAGCCCGGGGACAGGGGGCTGGCTACACCTTC.

This chain links TRBV19 with TRBJ1-5; D possibly corresponds to TRBD1 (6 bases). V lost 7 bases to trimming and J lost 3 bases, with 10 bases between them. Germline V CDR1 and CDR2: LNHDA, SQIVND (reference sequence). CDR3 length: 13 amino acids. The CDR3 DNA sequence: TGTGCCAGTACACAGGGTTTCAATCAGCCCCAGCATTTT. This encodes CASTQGFNQPQHF.

The chain joins TRBV2 to TRBJ1-5; 9 nucleotides match TRBD1. Germline assignment: CDR1 SNHLY and CDR2 FYNNEI. The CDR3 is made up of 13 amino acids. V trimming: 6 bases; J trimming: 9 bases; junction bases outside the gene matches: 6. This CDR3 is CASSPGTGRPQHF. Here the CDR3 DNA reads TGTGCCAGCAGCCCCGGGACAGGGCGGCCCCAGCATTTT.

The chain couples TRBV5-8 to TRBJ2-1, with 7 bases fitting TRBD1. The CDR3 has 13 amino acids. Trimming removed 4 bases from V and 4 bases from J; junction bases left unmatched: 2. From germline, CDR1 is SGHTS and CDR2 YDEGEE. The CDR3 reads CASSRGQYNEQFF. CDR3 sequence (DNA): TGTGCCAGCAGCCGGGGACAGTACAATGAGCAGTTCTTC.

V is TRBV28 and J is TRBJ2-1; weak D call: TRBD2 (6 bases). The V end was cut by 4 bases, the J end by 2 bases, with 12 bases between. This CDR3 region has 15 residues. Germline V CDR1 and CDR2: MDHEN, SYDVKM. The CDR3 nucleotides read TGTGCCAGCAGTTCCTCGGGGGAGACCTACAATGAGCAGTTCTTC. It specifies CASSSSGETYNEQFF.

The rearrangement links TRBV5-1 to TRBJ2-5; the match to TRBD1 covers 8 bases. Germline V CDR1 and CDR2: SGHRS, YFSETQ. This CDR3 region has 15 residues. After removal of 4 bases from V and 3 bases from J, the junction contained 8 bases not matched to a gene. In DNA, the CDR3 is TGCGCCAGCAGCGTCGCCGGGACAGGAAAAGAGACCCAGTACTTC. Protein: CASSVAGTGKETQYF.

This clone showed up just once. The J gene is TRBJ1-1, the V gene TRBV7-2; 10 nucleotides match TRBD1. Trimming at V came to 5 bases and at J to 1 base, leaving 4 bases not matched to a gene. CDR1 and CDR2 from the germline V gene are SGHTA and FQGNSA. The CDR3 has 15 residues. DNA for the CDR3: TGTGCCAGCAGCACCAGACAGGGGGCGAACACTGAAGCTTTCTTT. Translation: CASSTRQGANTEAFF.

CDR3 region: CASSSTGGNGYTF. Written as DNA, the CDR3 is TGTGCCAGCAGCTCCACAGGGGGGAACGGCTACACCTTC. This sequence joins TRBV7-6 and TRBJ1-2, with 8 nucleotides matching TRBD1. This CDR3 is built from 13 residues. Trimming cost V 4 bases and J 8 bases; bases outside gene matches: 6. CDR1 and CDR2 from the germline V gene are SGHVS and FNYEAQ.

This clone was seen a few times. V is TRBV7-7 and J is TRBJ1-1, with D maybe TRBD1 (5 bases). The germline V gene encodes CDR1 SSHAT and CDR2 FNYEAQ (reference sequence). Deletions cut 5 bases from V and 3 bases from J, with 10 bases between. The CDR3 has 13 residues. This CDR3 reads CASSPGLDTEAFF. CDR3 bases: TGTGCCAGCAGCCCGGGACTCGACACTGAAGCTTTCTTT.

The V gene is TRBV6-5, the J gene TRBJ2-7, with TRBD1 identical over 8 bases. There are 14 residues in the CDR3. V was clipped by 2 bases and J by 5 bases; unmatched bases: 5. Germline V gene sequence: CDR1 MNHEY, CDR2 SVGAGI. This CDR3 is CASSYGQGVDEQYF. The CDR3, as DNA: TGTGCCAGCAGTTACGGACAGGGTGTGGACGAGCAGTACTTC.

The chain links TRBV7-9 to TRBJ2-3; 10 bases fit TRBD2. Germline V gene sequence: CDR1 SEHNR, CDR2 FQNEAQ (reference sequence). This CDR3 spans 16 amino acids. The V and J ends lost 1 base and 4 bases, in that order; junction bases with no gene match: 5. The CDR3 sequence is CASSLGVSGRADTQYF. CDR3 coding DNA: TGTGCCAGCAGCTTAGGCGTCAGCGGGAGGGCAGATACGCAGTATTTT.

This clone was counted a few times. The chain has TRBV28 and TRBJ1-1, with D possibly TRBD1 on 5 matching bases. V was trimmed by 6 bases and J by 3 bases, leaving 14 bases between them. Germline CDR1 is MDHEN and CDR2 is SYDVKM. The CDR3 runs 14 residues. The CDR3 sequence is CASRPGGVDTEAFF. CDR3 bases: TGTGCCAGCAGACCCGGGGGGGTGGACACTGAAGCTTTCTTT. Using reference TRBV28 and TRBJ1-1 for the parts outside the CDR3, the full variable domain is DVKVTQSSRYLVKRTGEKVFLECVQDMDHENMFWYRQDPGLGLRLIYFSYDVKMKEKGDIPEGYSVSREKKERFSLILESASTNQTSMYLCASRPGGVDTEAFFGQGTRLTVV.

The chain has TRBV5-1 and TRBJ1-2, with 9 nucleotides matching TRBD1. The length of the CDR3 is 16 residues. Germline V lookup: CDR1 SGHRS, CDR2 YFSETQ. Losses at the gene ends were 1 base for V and 2 bases for J; bases not matched to a gene: 6. The CDR3 DNA reads as TGCGCCAGCAGCTTGAGACAGGGGGATCCCAACTATGGCTACACCTTC. It encodes CASSLRQGDPNYGYTF. Full variable domain (rest looked up from reference TRBV5-1 and TRBJ1-2): KAGVTQTPRYLIKTRGQQVTLSCSPISGHRSVSWYQQTPGQGLQFLFEYFSETQRNKGNFPGRFSGRQFSNSRSEMNVSTLELGDSALYLCASSLRQGDPNYGYTFGSGTRLTVV.

This chain connects TRBV25-1 to TRBJ2-2, with TRBD2 identical over 8 bases. V lost 8 bases, J lost 11 bases, and 7 bases stayed unmatched. Germline CDR1 MGHDK, CDR2 SYGVNS. The CDR3 extends over 12 amino acids. CDR3 region: CASAGGAGELFF. The CDR3 DNA reads as TGTGCCAGCGCCGGGGGGGCTGGCGAGCTGTTTTTT.

This chain links TRBV18 with TRBJ1-2; D may be TRBD1 (5 bases). CDR1 is KGHSH, CDR2 LQKENI, per germline. The CDR3 covers 12 residues. Trimming removed 1 base at V and 8 bases at J, with 8 bases between. The CDR3 is CASSPLRGGYTF. The CDR3 DNA sequence: TGTGCCAGCTCACCACTGCGGGGCGGCTACACCTTC.